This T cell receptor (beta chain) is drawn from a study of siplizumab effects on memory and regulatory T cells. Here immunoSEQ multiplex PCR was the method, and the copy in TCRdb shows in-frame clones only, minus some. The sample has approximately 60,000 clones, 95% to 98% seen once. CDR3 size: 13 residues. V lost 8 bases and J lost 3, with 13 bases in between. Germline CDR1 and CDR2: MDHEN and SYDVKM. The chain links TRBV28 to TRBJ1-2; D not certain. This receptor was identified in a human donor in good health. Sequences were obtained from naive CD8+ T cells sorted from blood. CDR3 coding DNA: TGTGCCAGCGAAGGACGGGAGTACTATGGCTACACCTTC. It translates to CASEGREYYGYTF.